These 15 T cell receptor beta chains originate from one sample sequenced in a study of patients and donors after allogeneic stem cell transplantation. TCRdb re-analysed the RT-PCR reads in MiXCR, keeping a single row per CDR3 protein. The profile covers about 1,900 distinct CDR3 sequences, with approximately 4.6% appearing a single time and around 30% taken by the ten largest. What was sequenced was blood, either unsorted or a sorted T cell fraction (not recorded which). The receptors come from a human donor who was either an allogeneic HSCT recipient or a stem cell or donor lymphocyte infusion donor (not recorded which). It is not recorded whose cells these are; they may come from a transplant donor.

This clonotype ranks as medium-sized (0.01 to 0.1%). Germline and junction disagree at one end, which may indicate a read error. The chain couples TRBV7-7 to TRBJ2-3; weak D call: TRBD2 (6 bases). The germline CDR1 and CDR2 sequences are SSHAT and FNYEAQ (reference sequence). The CDR3 has 14 residues. CDR3 nucleotides: TGTGCTAGCAGCTCCATACTAGCTCCAGATACGCAGTATTTT. Its protein product is CASSSILAPDTQYF. The full variable domain, with the rest looked up from reference TRBV7-7 and TRBJ2-3, is GAGVSQSPRYKVTKRGQDVTLRCDPISSHATLYWYQQALGQGPEFLTYFNYEAQPDKSGLPSDRFSAERPEGSISTLTIQRTEQRDSAMYRCASSSILAPDTQYFGPGTRLTVL.

This clonotype is deemed medium-sized. V gene TRBV5-1 combines with J gene TRBJ2-1; 7 bases agree with TRBD2. This CDR3 contains 15 residues. V lost 4 bases to trimming and J lost 7 bases; unmatched junction nucleotides: 11. Germline loops: CDR1 SGHRS, CDR2 YFSETQ. The CDR3: CASSPSARELNEQFF. The DNA for the CDR3 is TGCGCCAGCAGCCCCTCGGCGCGGGAGTTGAATGAGCAGTTCTTC.

This clonotype is medium-sized (0.01 to 0.1%) by share. The chain uses TRBV7-6 and TRBJ2-7, with TRBD2 as a possible D gene (5 bases). CDR3 length: 15 amino acids. V was trimmed by 1 base and J by 2 bases, leaving 12 bases between them. Germline V gene data show CDR1 as SGHVS and CDR2 as FNYEAQ. The DNA of the CDR3 is TGTGCCAGCAGCTTAGACCTCGGACTGACCTACGAGCAGTACTTC. Translated, it gives CASSLDLGLTYEQYF.

This clonotype has just a few counts. J is TRBJ2-5 and V is TRBV6-1, with 7 positions matching TRBD2. The V gene end was trimmed by 3 bases and the J gene end by 0 bases; junction bases not matched to a gene: 1. Per the germline V gene, CDR1 is MNHNS and CDR2 is SASEGT. CDR3 length: 14 residues. This CDR3 reads CASSELADQETQYF. CDR3 sequence (DNA): TGTGCCAGCAGTGAGCTAGCGGACCAAGAGACCCAGTACTTC.

By share, this clonotype ranks as medium-sized. The CDR3 nucleotides are TGTGCCAGCAGCCCGGGCCCTACCTACGAGCAGTACTTC. Its translation: CASSPGPTYEQYF. The rearrangement joins TRBV5-6 to TRBJ2-7; D unclear. This CDR3 is built from 13 residues. V was shortened by 4 bases and J by 2 bases, with 10 bases between the two germline ends. Germline V gene sequence: CDR1 SGHDT, CDR2 YYEEEE.

This clonotype is termed medium-sized. The V and J genes are TRBV4-1 and TRBJ1-1, with D possibly matching TRBD1 (5 bases). Germline CDR1 MGHRA, CDR2 YSYEKL. CDR3 size: 14 residues. V lost 6 bases, J lost 1 base, and 12 bases lay in between. CDR3 residues: CASRGPLRNTEAFF. DNA for the CDR3: TGCGCCAGCAGGGGGCCCCTCCGGAACACTGAAGCTTTCTTT.

By its share, this clonotype is medium-sized. The chain links TRBV5-4 to TRBJ2-4; D not certain. The CDR3 spans 14 residues. Germline values: CDR1 SGHNT, CDR2 YYREEE (reference sequence). V was pared by 0 bases and J by 4 bases, with 8 bases between. The CDR3 loop reads CASSLESVKNIQYF. In nucleotides, the CDR3 is TGTGCCAGCAGCTTGGAGTCAGTTAAAAACATTCAGTACTTC.

In this sample, this clonotype is medium-sized. The V call is TRBV7-6, the J call TRBJ2-1; the D gene is possibly TRBD1 (6 bases). The germline V and J ends were trimmed by 1 base and 5 bases, with 12 bases remaining between them. The CDR3 runs to 15 residues. Germline CDR1 reads SGHVS; CDR2 reads FNYEAQ. This chain's CDR3 is CASSLGRDTNNEQFF. CDR3 in DNA: TGTGCCAGCAGCTTAGGACGGGACACCAACAATGAGCAGTTCTTC.

By sample fraction, this clonotype is medium-sized (0.01 to 0.1%). The chain couples TRBV10-3 to TRBJ2-3; 10 bases match TRBD2. CDR1 and CDR2 from the germline V gene are ENHRY and SYGVKD. The CDR3 runs 15 residues. J lost 3 bases, V lost 2 bases, and 2 bases had no gene match. The CDR3 DNA follows: TGTGCCATCAGTGAGACTAGCGGGATGACAGATACGCAGTATTTT. Translating it yields CAISETSGMTDTQYF.

This clonotype is deemed medium-sized (0.01 to 0.1%). The chain has TRBV5-1 and TRBJ2-7; a possible D gene is TRBD1 (5 bases). The CDR3 is made up of 12 amino acids. Germline CDR1 SGHRS, CDR2 YFSETQ. V was clipped by 1 base and J by 3 bases, with 5 bases between them. The CDR3 reads CASSLRGYEQYF. The CDR3 DNA follows: TGCGCCAGCAGCTTGAGGGGCTACGAGCAGTACTTC.

This clonotype was observed a handful of times. V is TRBV7-9 and J is TRBJ1-2; D not certain. Germline V gives CDR1 SEHNR, CDR2 FQNEAQ (reference sequence). The CDR3 is 14 amino acids. V was shortened by 5 bases and J by 7 bases, with 17 bases between the two germline ends. The CDR3 region has the DNA TGTGCCAGCAGCCGGTCGGAGGGAAACCCTGGCTACACCTTC. Amino acid sequence: CASSRSEGNPGYTF.

In its sample, this clonotype ranks as medium-sized. The V gene is TRBV27, the J gene TRBJ2-3, with D uncertain. This CDR3 region has 13 residues. Germline V CDR1 and CDR2: MNHEY, SMNVEV (reference sequence). V was cut by 6 bases and J by 2 bases, with 9 bases left in between. The CDR3 protein is CASSWAFTDTQYF. The DNA of the CDR3 is TGTGCCAGCAGCTGGGCCTTCACAGATACGCAGTATTTT.

In its sample, this clonotype is medium-sized. CDR3 nucleotide sequence: TGTGCCAGCAGTTACGACCAGATAAGCTCGTACGAGCAGTACTTC. Its translation: CASSYDQISSYEQYF. V usage is TRBV12-3 or TRBV12-4 and J usage is TRBJ2-7; no reliable D call. The CDR3 is 15 amino acids. Trimming removed 4 bases from V and 4 bases from J, with 17 bases in between.

This clonotype is large within its sample. This chain uses TRBV7-9 with TRBJ2-2; D is ambiguous. CDR1 SEHNR and CDR2 FQNEAQ come from the germline V gene (reference sequence). V dropped 3 bases and J dropped 1 base, with 3 bases sitting between them. This CDR3 comprises 13 residues. DNA for the CDR3: TGTGCCAGCAGCTTCCTGAACACCGGGGAGCTGTTTTTT. The encoded protein is CASSFLNTGELFF.

This rearrangement joins TRBV6-5 to TRBJ1-2; TRBD1 matches at 7 bases. Germline V gene lookup returns CDR1 MNHEY and CDR2 SVGAGI. The CDR3 extends over 14 amino acids. V shed 6 bases and J 7 bases; nucleotides not matched to a gene: 11. As DNA, the CDR3 is TGTGCCAGCAGAACCAGGGGGGAAAGCCTTGGCTACACCTTC. Translated, it gives CASRTRGESLGYTF.